This TCR beta chain was obtained from a study of blood T cell repertoires in COVID-19 (dated by TCRdb to about 2020). For the study in its entirety: Samples from collaborators originated in the United States, Italy and Spain and spanned both the acute and convalescent phases of COVID-19. A de-identified subject ID, COVID-19 status, age in years and sex were almost always included in the sample metadata. The samples were drawn from two sources: the first 160 participants of the ongoing ImmuneRACE study, and over 950 subjects contributed by 6 global collaborators. The prospective study material was composed of cDNA or gDNA derived from T cells, B-cell-depleted T cells, or PBMCs. The repertoires were released in a freely available public database intended as a resource for research on the immune response to SARS-CoV-2. The dataset comprised deeply sampled blood TCRbeta repertoires from subjects exposed to, actively infected with, or recovered from COVID-19. HLA class I and class II types, where available, came from metadata supplied by the sample provider rather than from assay-based typing.

About this clone: Its antigen is not yet known. The record has no base qualities; no much larger clone is one base away.

The study at large found these results: The amount of clinical and demographic metadata varied by source and participant and was provided uncurated.

In the germline V gene, CDR1 corresponds to SGHRS and CDR2 to YFSETQ. Trimming takes 4 bases off V and 4 bases off J; junction bases not matched to a gene: 3. The CDR3 numbers 13 residues from cysteine through phenylalanine. The sequence is cut down to CDR3 DNA, 39 bases in frame from base 1. One collaborating source in Seattle enrolled patients while the patients were actively infected and followed the patients over time throughout the course of disease. The collaborating institutions used their own protocols to collect whole blood in K2EDTA tubes. For TCRbeta analysis, collaborator samples were shipped as frozen whole blood, as isolated PBMCs, or as DNA extracted from either sample type. The immunoSEQ Assay, a bias-controlled multiplex PCR, was used to amplify TCRbeta CDR3 regions from genomic DNA. From the authors' description of their analysis: The number of nucleated cells in each sample was estimated from the amplification of reference gene primers within the assay. To quantify the absolute abundance of each unique TCRbeta CDR3 rearrangement, sequence reads were collapsed and filtered. For each sample, productive Simpson clonality was calculated as the square root of Simpson's diversity index over productive rearrangements. TCRdb took this table from immuneACCESS and kept in-frame rearrangements with V and J called. Such tables lack part of the clones; where checked against another copy, unresolved V genes explain under half of the gap, and the rest is unexplained. That table gives V, J and clone size, and the DNA gave D and trimming. Here the sample has about 240,000 clones; roughly 79% occur a single time. The ten largest clonotypes hold around 7.5% of the sample.

Recombination linked TRBV5-1 to TRBJ1-1; 8 of the junction bases match TRBD1. This clonotype was obtained from a woman at least 80 years old with COVID-19, enrolled during active disease. The sequenced sample consisted of peripheral blood. CDR3 protein: CASSRQGITEAFF. The sequenced DNA is TGCGCCAGCAGCCGACAGGGGATCACTGAAGCTTTCTTT.